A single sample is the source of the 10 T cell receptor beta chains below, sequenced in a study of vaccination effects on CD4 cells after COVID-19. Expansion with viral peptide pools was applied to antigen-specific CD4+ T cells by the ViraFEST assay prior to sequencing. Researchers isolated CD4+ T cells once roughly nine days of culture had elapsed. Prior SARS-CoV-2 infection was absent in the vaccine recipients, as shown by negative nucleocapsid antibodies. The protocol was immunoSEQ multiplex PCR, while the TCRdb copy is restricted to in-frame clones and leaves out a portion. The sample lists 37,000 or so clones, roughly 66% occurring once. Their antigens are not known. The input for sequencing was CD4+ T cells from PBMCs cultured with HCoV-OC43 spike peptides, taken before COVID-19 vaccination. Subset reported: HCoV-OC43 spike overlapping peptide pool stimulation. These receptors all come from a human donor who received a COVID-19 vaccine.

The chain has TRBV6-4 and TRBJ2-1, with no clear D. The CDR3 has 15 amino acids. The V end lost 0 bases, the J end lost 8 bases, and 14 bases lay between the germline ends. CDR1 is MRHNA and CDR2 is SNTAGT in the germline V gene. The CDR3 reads CASSDSAGPLDEQFF. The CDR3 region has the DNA TGTGCCAGCAGTGACTCGGCAGGACCTTTAGATGAGCAGTTCTTC.

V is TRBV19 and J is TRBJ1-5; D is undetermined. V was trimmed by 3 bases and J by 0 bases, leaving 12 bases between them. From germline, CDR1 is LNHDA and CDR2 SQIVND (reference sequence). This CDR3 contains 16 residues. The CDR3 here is CASSISGTYSNQPQHF. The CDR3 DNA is TGTGCCAGTAGTATTTCTGGAACATATAGCAATCAGCCCCAGCATTTT.

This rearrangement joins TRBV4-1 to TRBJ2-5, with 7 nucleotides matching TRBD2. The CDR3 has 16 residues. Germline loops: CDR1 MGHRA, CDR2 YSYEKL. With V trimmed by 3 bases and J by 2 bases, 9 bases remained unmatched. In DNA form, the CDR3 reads TGCGCCAGCAGCCAGGGGCAGGGAGGGGCACAAGAGACCCAGTACTTC. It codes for CASSQGQGGAQETQYF.

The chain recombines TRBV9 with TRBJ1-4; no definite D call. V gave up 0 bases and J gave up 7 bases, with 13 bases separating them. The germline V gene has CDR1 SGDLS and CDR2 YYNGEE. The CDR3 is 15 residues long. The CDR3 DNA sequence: TGTGCCAGCAGCGTAGGGACGGTGAATACTGAAAAACTGTTTTTT. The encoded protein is CASSVGTVNTEKLFF. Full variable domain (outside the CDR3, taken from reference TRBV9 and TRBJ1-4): DSGVTQTPKHLITATGQRVTLRCSPRSGDLSVYWYQQSLDQGLQFLIQYYNGEERAKGNILERFSAQQFPDLHSELNLSSLELGDSALYFCASSVGTVNTEKLFFGSGTQLSVL.

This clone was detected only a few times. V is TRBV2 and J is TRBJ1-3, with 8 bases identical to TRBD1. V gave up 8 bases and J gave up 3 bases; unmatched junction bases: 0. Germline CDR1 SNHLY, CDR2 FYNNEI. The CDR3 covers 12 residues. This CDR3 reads CASGQGGNTIYF. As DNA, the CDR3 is TGTGCCAGCGGACAGGGTGGAAACACCATATATTTT.

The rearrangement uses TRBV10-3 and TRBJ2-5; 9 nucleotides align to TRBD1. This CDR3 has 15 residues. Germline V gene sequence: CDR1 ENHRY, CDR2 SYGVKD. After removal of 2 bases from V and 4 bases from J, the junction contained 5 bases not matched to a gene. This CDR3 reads CAISEPGQGTETQYF. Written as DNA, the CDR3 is TGTGCCATCAGTGAGCCGGGACAGGGTACAGAGACCCAGTACTTC.

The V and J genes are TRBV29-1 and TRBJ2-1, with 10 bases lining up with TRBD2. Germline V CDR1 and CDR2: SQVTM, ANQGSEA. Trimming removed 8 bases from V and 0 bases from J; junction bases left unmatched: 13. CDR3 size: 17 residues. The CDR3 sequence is CSLRALAGASSYNEQFF. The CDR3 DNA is TGCAGCCTCCGAGCGCTAGCGGGAGCAAGCTCCTACAATGAGCAGTTCTTC.

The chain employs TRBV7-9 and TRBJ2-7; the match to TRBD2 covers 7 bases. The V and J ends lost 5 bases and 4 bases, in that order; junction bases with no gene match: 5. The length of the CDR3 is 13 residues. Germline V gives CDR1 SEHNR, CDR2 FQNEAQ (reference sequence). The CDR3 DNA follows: TGTGCCAGCAGCCCCCTGGGACTATACGAGCAGTACTTC. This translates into CASSPLGLYEQYF.

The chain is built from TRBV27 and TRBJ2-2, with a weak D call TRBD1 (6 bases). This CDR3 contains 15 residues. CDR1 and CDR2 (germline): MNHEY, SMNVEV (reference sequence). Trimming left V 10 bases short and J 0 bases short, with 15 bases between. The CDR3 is CAIIQGVANTGELFF. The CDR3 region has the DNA TGTGCCATTATACAGGGTGTCGCGAACACCGGGGAGCTGTTTTTT.

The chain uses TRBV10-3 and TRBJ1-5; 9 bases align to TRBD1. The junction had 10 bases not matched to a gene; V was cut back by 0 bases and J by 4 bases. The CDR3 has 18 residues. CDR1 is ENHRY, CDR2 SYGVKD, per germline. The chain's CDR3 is CAISESRMGQGNNQPQHF. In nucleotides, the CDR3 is TGTGCCATCAGTGAGTCGCGCATGGGACAGGGAAATAATCAGCCCCAGCATTTT.